Listed here are 32 T cell receptor beta chains from one sample, sequenced in a study of shared clonotypes between healthy human individuals. Sequencing was performed with immunoSEQ multiplex PCR; in TCRdb, only in-frame clones are kept and a portion is missing. The repertoire holds about 2.1 million clones, with around 95% as singletons. CD45RO-negative, CCR7-positively selected cells formed the naive CD8 fraction, excluding terminally differentiated effector memory CD45RA+ cells. Specimen: naive CD8+ T cells from PBMCs. The origin of the receptors is a man aged 18 to 35 in good health. Some clones in this sample may be carry-over from other donors' samples.

As concerns this clone: The sample carries other DNA sequences with the same CDR3. The chain couples TRBV9 to TRBJ2-3, with D uncertain. From germline, CDR1 is SGDLS and CDR2 YYNGEE. The CDR3 consists of 14 residues. With 0 bases removed from V and 1 base from J, the gap between germline ends came to 6 bases. CDR3 sequence reads: CASSVVGGTDTQYF. The CDR3 coding sequence is TGTGCCAGCAGCGTAGTCGGCGGCACAGATACGCAGTATTTT.

This sequence joins TRBV7-9 and TRBJ2-5; 7 nucleotides align to TRBD1. Trimming took 1 base from V and 6 from J; bases not matched to a gene: 5. Germline CDR1 SEHNR, CDR2 FQNEAQ (reference sequence). CDR3 length: 14 residues. Here the CDR3 DNA reads TGTGCCAGCAGCTTAGGAAGGGGGCTACAGACCCAGTACTTC. Translating it yields CASSLGRGLQTQYF.

This chain links TRBV7-8 with TRBJ2-7; TRBD2 matches 9 bases. The CDR3 runs to 14 residues. Germline V gives CDR1 SGHVS, CDR2 FQNEAQ. The V gene end was trimmed by 5 bases and the J gene end by 2 bases; junction bases not matched to a gene: 4. CDR3 in amino acids: CASSPSGTPYEQYF. For the CDR3, the DNA is TGTGCCAGCAGCCCTAGCGGGACTCCCTACGAGCAGTACTTC.

Concerning this clone: The sample contains more than one DNA sequence encoding this CDR3. This chain connects TRBV27 to TRBJ1-1; no reliable D call. Germline CDR1 is MNHEY and CDR2 is SMNVEV (reference sequence). Deletions cut 4 bases from V and 0 bases from J, with 6 bases between. This CDR3 contains 13 residues. The CDR3 DNA reads as TGTGCCAGCAGTTCCCGGCTGAACACTGAAGCTTTCTTT. Encoded protein: CASSSRLNTEAFF.

This chain connects TRBV13 to TRBJ2-5, with D perhaps TRBD2 (7 bases). The CDR3 length is 15 residues. Germline CDR1 is PRHDT and CDR2 is FYEKMQ (reference sequence). V dropped 2 bases and J dropped 5 bases, with 15 bases sitting between them. This CDR3 reads CASSLTGRARETQYF. CDR3 DNA: TGTGCCAGCAGCTTAACAGGGAGGGCGAGGGAGACCCAGTACTTC.

This chain joins TRBV27 and TRBJ2-7, with 11 bases aligning to TRBD2. The germline gives CDR1 MNHEY, CDR2 SMNVEV (reference sequence). This CDR3 comprises 15 residues. Germline trimming cut 5 bases from V and 7 bases from J; bases unmatched to any gene: 10. The CDR3 reads CASSVLAGGVGEQYF. The CDR3, as DNA: TGTGCCAGCAGTGTCCTAGCGGGAGGAGTGGGAGAGCAGTACTTC.

V gene TRBV5-3 combines with J gene TRBJ2-1; D is possibly TRBD2 (6 bases). TRBV5-3 is recorded as an ORF, its role being uncertain. This CDR3 is 18 amino acids long. The V gene lost 2 bases and the J gene lost 6 bases, with 24 bases spanning the gap. This chain's CDR3 is CARSFRDSDRLTINEQFF. In DNA form, the CDR3 reads TGTGCCAGAAGCTTCCGGGACTCGGATCGCCTAACAATCAATGAGCAGTTCTTC.

CDR3 DNA sequence: TGTGCCAGCAGCGCCAGGGACAATGAGCAGTTCTTC. As protein: CASSARDNEQFF. The chain has TRBV7-2 and TRBJ2-1; maybe TRBD1 (5 bases). The V end was cut by 5 bases, the J end by 5 bases, with 7 bases between. The CDR3 is 12 amino acids. Germline-derived CDR1 and CDR2 are SGHTA and FQGNSA.

The V call is TRBV27, the J call TRBJ2-5; no reliable D call. V lost 3 bases to trimming and J lost 4 bases, with 9 bases between them. Germline V gives CDR1 MNHEY, CDR2 SMNVEV (reference sequence). The CDR3 is made up of 13 amino acids. CDR3 loop: CASSFDWGETQYF. CDR3 nucleotides: TGTGCCAGCAGTTTCGACTGGGGAGAGACCCAGTACTTC.

This chain links TRBV5-1 with TRBJ2-2, with 8 bases aligning to TRBD2. Germline V CDR1 and CDR2: SGHRS, YFSETQ. The CDR3 sequence is 16 residues long. V lost 1 base, J lost 7 bases, and 9 bases stayed unmatched. The CDR3 bases are TGCGCCAGCAGCTTGAACGGGAGGGCCTCCGGCGGGGAGCTGTTTTTT. This sequence encodes CASSLNGRASGGELFF.

On this clone itself: This specimen includes other DNA sequences encoding the same CDR3. The CDR3 nucleotides read TGTGCCAGCAGCGTAGGGGGACTTCCCTACGAGCAGTACTTC. Its translation is CASSVGGLPYEQYF. The chain has TRBV9 and TRBJ2-7, with D maybe TRBD2 (6 bases). V was pared by 0 bases and J by 2 bases, with 9 bases between. The germline CDR1 and CDR2 sequences are SGDLS and YYNGEE. This CDR3 region has 14 residues.

This clone was observed once. The chain recombines TRBV27 with TRBJ2-7, with a possible D match to TRBD1 (5 bases). Germline CDR1 reads MNHEY; CDR2 reads SMNVEV (reference sequence). The germline V and J ends were trimmed by 3 bases and 1 base, with 10 bases remaining between them. The CDR3 consists of 14 residues. The CDR3 loop is CASSFSPGSYEQYF. The DNA for the CDR3 is TGTGCCAGCAGTTTCTCCCCAGGGTCCTACGAGCAGTACTTC.

Only one count was recorded for this clone. V and J are TRBV27 and TRBJ1-5; TRBD1 is a possible D gene (5 bases). The germline V gene encodes CDR1 MNHEY and CDR2 SMNVEV (reference sequence). This CDR3 spans 12 amino acids. Trimming left V 6 bases short and J 6 bases short, with 9 bases between. This chain's CDR3 is CASRGLGQPQHF. For the CDR3, the DNA is TGTGCCAGCAGGGGACTAGGTCAGCCCCAGCATTTT.

The genes are TRBV29-1 and TRBJ2-1; maybe TRBD2 (5 bases). V lost 1 base and J 4 bases, leaving 14 bases between the germline ends. Germline CDR1 is SQVTM and CDR2 is ANQGSEA. CDR3 size: 15 residues. The CDR3 reads CSVEGGSQAYNEQFF. CDR3 bases: TGCAGCGTTGAAGGAGGGTCGCAGGCGTACAATGAGCAGTTCTTC.

The chain is built from TRBV28 and TRBJ1-2; D perhaps matches TRBD1 (5 bases). The V and J ends lost 4 bases and 6 bases respectively, with 18 bases between them. The germline CDR1 and CDR2 sequences are MDHEN and SYDVKM. The CDR3 consists of 15 residues. The CDR3 here is CASSSGTVTLDGYTF. The CDR3 region has the DNA TGTGCCAGCAGTTCCGGGACCGTCACGTTGGATGGCTACACCTTC.

Of note for this clone: Different DNA sequences within this sample yield the same CDR3. The rearrangement links TRBV28 to TRBJ2-6; D is ambiguous. The V gene's germline CDR1 is MDHEN and CDR2 SYDVKM. Trimming pared 3 bases from V and 3 bases from J, leaving 3 bases between. The CDR3 extends over 13 amino acids. CDR3 DNA sequence: TGTGCCAGCAGTTTTGGTGGGGCCAACGTCCTGACTTTC. It codes for CASSFGGANVLTF.

The chain joins TRBV7-8 to TRBJ2-7, with TRBD2 as a possible D gene (6 bases). Germline lookup yields CDR1 SGHVS and CDR2 FQNEAQ. CDR3 length equals 15 residues. V shed 1 base and J shed 3 bases, with 13 bases lying between them. CDR3 region: CASSLDGRQFYEQYF. CDR3 DNA: TGTGCCAGCAGCTTAGACGGGAGACAATTCTACGAGCAGTACTTC.

The rearrangement uses TRBV13 and TRBJ1-1; no clear D. The ends were cut back, 8 bases at V and 4 bases at J, with 14 bases in the middle. The CDR3 has 13 amino acids. CDR1 is PRHDT and CDR2 is FYEKMQ in the germline V gene (reference sequence). The CDR3 is CASGSMTSTEAFF. Here the CDR3 DNA reads TGTGCCAGCGGTTCGATGACGAGCACTGAAGCTTTCTTT.

V usage is TRBV6-6 and J usage is TRBJ1-1; 8 bases are shared with TRBD1. V shed 5 bases, J shed 4 bases, and the junction held 6 bases outside the gene matches. This CDR3 is built from 14 residues. Germline V lookup: CDR1 MNHNY, CDR2 SVGAGI (reference sequence). The CDR3 coding sequence is TGTGCCAGCAGTATTACGGACAGGGCCACTGAAGCTTTCTTT. Residues: CASSITDRATEAFF.

This clone was recorded once. This chain uses TRBV4-3 with TRBJ2-7, with a possible D match to TRBD1 (6 bases). CDR1 is LGHNA, CDR2 YSLEER, per germline. This CDR3 has 14 residues. Trimming took off 1 base at V and 3 bases at J, with 10 bases between the two ends. CDR3 in amino acids: CASSQARRGYEQYF. The CDR3 nucleotides read TGCGCCAGCAGCCAAGCTCGCAGGGGCTACGAGCAGTACTTC.

For this clone: Other DNA sequences of this sample code for an identical CDR3. V usage is TRBV7-9 and J usage is TRBJ1-2; tentatively, D is TRBD1 (5 bases). Germline CDR1 is SEHNR and CDR2 is FQNEAQ (reference sequence). Between the trimmed V and J ends, which lost 1 base and 4 bases, there was a span of 10 bases. There are 14 residues in the CDR3. CDR3: CASSLGQGGYGYTF. The CDR3 DNA sequence: TGTGCCAGCAGCTTAGGCCAGGGTGGCTATGGCTACACCTTC.

The V call is TRBV5-5, the J call TRBJ1-2; D is perhaps TRBD1 (6 bases). V gave up 2 bases and J gave up 3 bases, with 14 bases separating them. The V gene's germline CDR1 is SGHKS and CDR2 YYEKEE (reference sequence). The CDR3 sequence is 15 residues long. This CDR3 is CASSFSGAVDYGYTF. The CDR3 DNA reads as TGTGCCAGCAGCTTTTCAGGGGCGGTCGACTATGGCTACACCTTC.

Written as DNA, the CDR3 is TGTGCCAGCACCCCCCCGGGGGCGAACATTCAGTACTTC. It specifies CASTPPGANIQYF. J is TRBJ2-4 and V is TRBV28; TRBD1 or TRBD2 may be the D gene (6 bases each). The CDR3 sequence is 13 residues long. Germline CDR1 and CDR2: MDHEN and SYDVKM. V was trimmed by 7 bases and J by 7 bases, leaving 14 bases between them.

A note on this clone: Other nucleotide sequences in the sample specify the same CDR3. The chain joins TRBV9 to TRBJ1-3, with D maybe TRBD1 (5 bases). Trimming cost V 4 bases and J 7 bases, with 6 bases left between them. This CDR3 has 11 amino acids. The germline V gene has CDR1 SGDLS and CDR2 YYNGEE. The CDR3 reads CASSPGNTIYF. The CDR3 coding sequence is TGTGCCAGCAGCCCAGGGAACACCATATATTTT.

This rearrangement joins TRBV4-2 to TRBJ1-3; unclear D gene. This CDR3 region has 16 residues. The V end lost 5 bases, the J end lost 0 bases, and 14 bases lay between the germline ends. Germline CDR1 is LGHNA and CDR2 is YNFKEQ. CDR3 in DNA: TGTGCCAGCAGCTCATCCCCCTCGGGCTCTGGAAACACCATATATTTT. Its translation is CASSSSPSGSGNTIYF.

V is TRBV5-4 and J is TRBJ2-5, with 7 bases matching TRBD2. With V trimmed by 5 bases and J by 0 bases, 4 bases remained unmatched. This CDR3 region has 14 residues. Germline loops: CDR1 SGHNT, CDR2 YYREEE (reference sequence). CDR3 coding DNA: TGTGCCAGCAGTCAGCGGGGCGACCAAGAGACCCAGTACTTC. This codes for CASSQRGDQETQYF.

The table lists this clone with a count of one. This sequence joins TRBV7-8 and TRBJ1-5; 10 positions match TRBD1. The CDR3 has 16 residues. The V segment lost 5 bases and the J segment 7 bases; nucleotides outside the gene matches: 11. Germline V lookup: CDR1 SGHVS, CDR2 FQNEAQ. The CDR3: CASSQKAGTGEQPQHF. In DNA, the CDR3 is TGTGCCAGCAGCCAAAAAGCCGGGACAGGGGAGCAGCCCCAGCATTTT.

This chain uses TRBV5-6 with TRBJ2-1, with TRBD1 matching over 7 bases. The length of the CDR3 is 14 residues. Germline V gene data show CDR1 as SGHDT and CDR2 as YYEEEE. With V trimmed by 4 bases and J by 5 bases, 6 bases remained unmatched. CDR3 coding DNA: TGTGCCAGCAGCCCAGGGGACAGCCACAATGAGCAGTTCTTC. Its translation is CASSPGDSHNEQFF.

As concerns this clone: Compared with germline, one end of the junction differs, possibly owing to a read error. The chain uses TRBV13 and TRBJ2-7; TRBD2 might be the D (5 bases). CDR1 PRHDT and CDR2 FYEKMQ come from the germline V gene (reference sequence). This CDR3 is 20 amino acids long. CDR3 sequence reads: CAGSTQLPADLKRNSYEQYF. Written as DNA, the CDR3 is TGTGCCGGCAGCACACAGTTACCGGCCGATCTCAAGCGGAACTCCTACGAGCAGTACTTC.

The J gene is TRBJ1-1, the V gene TRBV5-4; 7 nucleotides line up with TRBD1. The germline V gene encodes CDR1 SGHNT and CDR2 YYREEE (reference sequence). This CDR3 is 14 amino acids long. With 3 bases clipped from V and 8 bases from J, the junction kept 10 bases outside the gene matches. The CDR3 DNA reads TGTGCCAGCAGCTCGGTAGGGGGCCCCCAGGAAGCTTTCTTT. Protein sequence: CASSSVGGPQEAFF.

V and J are TRBV28 and TRBJ2-7, with no clear D. Trimming took off 3 bases at V and 3 bases at J, with 15 bases between the two ends. Germline CDR1 is MDHEN and CDR2 is SYDVKM. The CDR3 runs 15 residues. The DNA of the CDR3 is TGTGCCAGCAGTTTTAGGGCCCCAATCGGCTACGAGCAGTACTTC. Amino acids: CASSFRAPIGYEQYF.

This sequence joins TRBV27 and TRBJ1-5; 8 nucleotides align to TRBD1. Germline-derived CDR1 and CDR2 are MNHEY and SMNVEV (reference sequence). This CDR3 contains 16 residues. Trimming at V came to 6 bases and at J to 0 bases, leaving 7 bases not matched to a gene. The CDR3 loop reads CASRPGTGGSNQPQHF. Here the CDR3 DNA reads TGTGCCAGCAGACCCGGGACAGGTGGTAGCAATCAGCCCCAGCATTTT.